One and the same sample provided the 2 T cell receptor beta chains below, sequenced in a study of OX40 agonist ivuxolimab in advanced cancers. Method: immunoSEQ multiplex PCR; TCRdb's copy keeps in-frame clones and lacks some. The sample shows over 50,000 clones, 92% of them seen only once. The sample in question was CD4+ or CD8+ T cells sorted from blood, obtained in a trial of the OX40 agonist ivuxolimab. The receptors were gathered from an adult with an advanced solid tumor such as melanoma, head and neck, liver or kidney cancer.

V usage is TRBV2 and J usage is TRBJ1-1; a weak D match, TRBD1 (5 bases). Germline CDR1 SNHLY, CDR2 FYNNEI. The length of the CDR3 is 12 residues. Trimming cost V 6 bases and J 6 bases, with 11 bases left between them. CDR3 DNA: TGTGCCAGCAGAGCCCAGGGACCTGAAGCTTTCTTT. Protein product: CASRAQGPEAFF. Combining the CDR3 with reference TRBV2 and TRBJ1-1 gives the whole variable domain EPEVTQTPSHQVTQMGQEVILRCVPISNHLYFYWYRQILGQKVEFLVSFYNNEISEKSEIFDDQFSVERPDGSNFTLKIRSTKLEDSAMYFCASRAQGPEAFFGQGTRLTVV.

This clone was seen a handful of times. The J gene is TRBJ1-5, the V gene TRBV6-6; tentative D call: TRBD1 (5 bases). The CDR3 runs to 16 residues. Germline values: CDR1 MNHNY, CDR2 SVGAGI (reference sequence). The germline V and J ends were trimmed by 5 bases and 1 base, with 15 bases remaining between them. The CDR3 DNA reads TGTGCCAGCAGTCCGGCGGTCAGGGTGAGCAATCAGCCCCAGCATTTT. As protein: CASSPAVRVSNQPQHF.